A single sample is the source of the 24 T cell receptor beta chains below, sequenced in a study of cytomegalovirus exposure and HLA in healthy donors (dated 2017 in TCRdb). The method behind the library was the immunoSEQ multiplex PCR assay. The multiplex PCR relied on a mix of 60 forward primers for TCR Vbeta segments and 13 reverse primers for TCR Jbeta segments. TCRdb retrieved this table from immuneACCESS and kept in-frame rearrangements only. Not all clones are present; in checked studies, unresolved V genes account for under half, and no reason is known for the remainder. This sample has around 97,000 clones in its table, and roughly 9.4% of those were observed once. The ten largest make up 5% to 5.5% of the sample. Input material: PBMCs. All receptors come from a man aged 50-60 years in good health and CMV-seropositive.

The chain links TRBV23-1 to TRBJ1-6, with D possibly TRBD1 on 5 matching bases. TRBV23-1 qualifies as an ORF whose function is uncertain. V was pared by 5 bases and J by 6 bases, with 11 bases between. The CDR3 is 14 residues long. The CDR3 nucleotides read TGCGCCAGCAGTAGGTCCAGGGTTAATTCACCCCTCCACTTT. Translated: CASSRSRVNSPLHF.

This clone showed up many times. This chain links TRBV5-1 with TRBJ2-7, with a possible D match to TRBD1 (7 bases). The CDR3 totals 15 residues. V was pared by 4 bases and J by 2 bases, with 16 bases between. Germline CDR1 and CDR2: SGHRS and YFSETQ. CDR3 coding DNA: TGCGCCAGCAGCCGTGGAGGGACAGAGACCTACGAGCAGTACTTC. As protein: CASSRGGTETYEQYF.

This clone was observed a few times. The V call is TRBV30, the J call TRBJ1-3; TRBD1 agrees at 7 bases. Germline V CDR1 and CDR2: GTSNPN, SVGIG (reference sequence). Trimming took 3 bases from V and 8 from J; bases not matched to a gene: 10. The CDR3 is 14 residues long. Here the CDR3 reads CAWSMGQGVYTIYF. The CDR3 DNA follows: TGTGCCTGGAGCATGGGGCAGGGGGTTTACACCATATATTTT.

The chain employs TRBV19 and TRBJ2-1; D perhaps matches TRBD1 (5 bases). V was trimmed by 3 bases and J by 0 bases, leaving 18 bases between them. The V gene's germline CDR1 is LNHDA and CDR2 SQIVND (reference sequence). The CDR3 runs 18 residues. The CDR3 DNA sequence: TGTGCCAGTAGTATGTTCCCGGACAAACTCAACTCCTACAATGAGCAGTTCTTC. This encodes CASSMFPDKLNSYNEQFF.

The chain recombines TRBV2 with TRBJ1-6; 8 bases are a match to TRBD1. Germline lookup yields CDR1 SNHLY and CDR2 FYNNEI. V lost 1 base and J lost 9; bases outside the gene matches: 8. The CDR3 sequence is 16 residues long. CDR3 loop: CASSEEGGQGGSPLHF. For the CDR3, the DNA is TGTGCCAGCAGTGAAGAAGGCGGACAGGGCGGTTCACCCCTCCACTTT.

The chain recombines TRBV6-5 with TRBJ2-1, with D possibly matching TRBD1 (6 bases). The CDR3 is 15 residues long. V was pared by 4 bases and J by 5 bases, with 15 bases between. Germline lookup yields CDR1 MNHEY and CDR2 SVGAGI. The CDR3 protein is CASSWNRESHNEQFF. DNA of the CDR3: TGTGCCAGCAGTTGGAACAGGGAATCCCACAATGAGCAGTTCTTC.

The sample holds a few counts of this clone. V and J are TRBV29-1 and TRBJ2-1; 13 nucleotides agree with TRBD2. The CDR3 consists of 16 residues. After removal of 4 bases from V and 2 bases from J, the junction contained 5 bases not matched to a gene. Per germline, CDR1 SQVTM and CDR2 ANQGSEA. The CDR3 is CSVGRLAGGAYNEQFF. CDR3 nucleotide sequence: TGCAGCGTTGGGAGACTAGCGGGGGGCGCCTACAATGAGCAGTTCTTC.

This clone was found a few times. The V gene is TRBV7-2, the J gene TRBJ1-2, with a possible D match to TRBD1 (5 bases). There are 14 residues in the CDR3. In germline, CDR1 is SGHTA, CDR2 FQGNSA. V was trimmed by 5 bases and J by 3 bases, leaving 13 bases between them. The CDR3 nucleotides read TGTGCCAGCAGCCCAGGGCCAGGCGACTATGGCTACACCTTC. It encodes CASSPGPGDYGYTF.

This clone was observed a few times. This chain links TRBV9 with TRBJ2-5, with TRBD2 as a possible D gene (5 bases). Trimming removed 1 base at V and 4 bases at J, with 14 bases between. CDR1 is SGDLS and CDR2 is YYNGEE in the germline V gene. This CDR3 spans 15 amino acids. Here the CDR3 DNA reads TGTGCCAGCAGCGTAAGATCGGGATATGGAGAGACCCAGTACTTC. Amino acids: CASSVRSGYGETQYF.

The chain combines TRBV7-9 with TRBJ2-7, with D possibly matching TRBD1 (5 bases). This CDR3 spans 16 amino acids. From germline, CDR1 is SEHNR and CDR2 FQNEAQ (reference sequence). Trimming pared 1 base from V and 5 bases from J, leaving 18 bases between. The DNA for the CDR3 is TGTGCCAGCAGCTTAGGTGCAGGGTCAGGGCTCAACGAGCAGTACTTC. Translation gives CASSLGAGSGLNEQYF.

This clone was detected a few times. The rearrangement links TRBV4-2 to TRBJ1-5; D is unresolved. Germline CDR1 and CDR2: LGHNA and YNFKEQ. The CDR3 has 16 residues. V was cut by 4 bases and J by 3 bases, with 16 bases left in between. As DNA, the CDR3 is TGTGCCAGCAGCCCCTCGACCGCTAGCCTCAATCAGCCCCAGCATTTT. Protein: CASSPSTASLNQPQHF.

This rearrangement joins TRBV23-1 to TRBJ2-7, with D possibly matching TRBD2 (7 bases). TRBV23-1 carries the ORF label, with uncertain function. V was trimmed by 4 bases and J by 3 bases, leaving 28 bases between them. The CDR3 length is 19 residues. The CDR3 spells CASSPRDKQTGGPHYEQYF. Here the CDR3 DNA reads TGCGCCAGCAGTCCCCGGGACAAACAGACGGGAGGCCCTCACTACGAGCAGTACTTC.

This rearrangement joins TRBV6-4 to TRBJ2-1; D gene uncertain. The CDR3 spans 15 residues. The ends were cut back, 5 bases at V and 4 bases at J, with 15 bases in the middle. Germline CDR1 and CDR2: MRHNA and SNTAGT. The CDR3 DNA reads as TGTGCCAGCAGTCCGTCCCCGGCCGGGTACAATGAGCAGTTCTTC. This encodes CASSPSPAGYNEQFF.

V is TRBV28 and J is TRBJ1-2; 10 positions match TRBD1. The CDR3 has 16 amino acids. J was trimmed by 5 bases and V by 2 bases; bases with no gene match: 8. CDR1 is MDHEN, CDR2 SYDVKM, per germline. CDR3 loop: CASSLGGTGVPYGYTF. The CDR3 DNA sequence: TGTGCCAGCAGTTTAGGCGGGACAGGGGTCCCATATGGCTACACCTTC.

The chain recombines TRBV6-1 with TRBJ2-3, with 7 positions matching TRBD2. The CDR3 is 15 amino acids. V trimming: 8 bases; J trimming: 3 bases; junction bases outside the gene matches: 11. Germline loops: CDR1 MNHNS, CDR2 SASEGT. The CDR3 DNA reads TGTGCCAGCGATTCTCACGGGAGGCCAACAGATACGCAGTATTTT. Protein sequence: CASDSHGRPTDTQYF.

This rearrangement joins TRBV28 to TRBJ1-2; TRBD1 aligns across 10 bases. The CDR3 runs 16 residues. Germline CDR1 reads MDHEN; CDR2 reads SYDVKM. Germline trimming cut 0 bases from V and 8 bases from J; bases unmatched to any gene: 9. The CDR3 DNA follows: TGTGCCAGCAGTTTATGGCCCGGGACAGGGGAAGAGGGCTACACCTTC. This encodes CASSLWPGTGEEGYTF.

The gene calls are TRBV2 and TRBJ1-4; D remains unclear. CDR1 and CDR2 from the germline V gene are SNHLY and FYNNEI. The CDR3 consists of 13 residues. Deletions cut 4 bases from V and 5 bases from J, with 8 bases between. The CDR3: CASSANTNEKLFF. As DNA, the CDR3 is TGTGCCAGCAGTGCCAACACAAATGAAAAACTGTTTTTT.

The chain combines TRBV4-1 with TRBJ1-5; D uncertain. Per the germline V gene, CDR1 is MGHRA and CDR2 is YSYEKL. The CDR3 spans 17 residues. V was shortened by 1 base and J by 2 bases, with 15 bases between the two germline ends. CDR3 sequence: CASSQAGVGIGNQPQHF. CDR3 nucleotide sequence: TGCGCCAGCAGCCAAGCCGGGGTCGGGATTGGCAATCAGCCCCAGCATTTT.

The V gene is TRBV7-6, the J gene TRBJ1-4; 7 positions agree with TRBD1. The CDR3 spans 14 residues. CDR1 SGHVS and CDR2 FNYEAQ come from the germline V gene. Trimming removed 5 bases from V and 6 bases from J; junction bases left unmatched: 6. Here the CDR3 reads CASSRAGGDEKLFF. The DNA of the CDR3 is TGTGCCAGCAGCCGTGCAGGGGGTGATGAAAAACTGTTTTTT.

This clone was seen a handful of times. The gene calls are TRBV2 and TRBJ1-3, with TRBD1 as a possible D gene (5 bases). V lost 1 base and J 4 bases, leaving 11 bases between the germline ends. The CDR3 has 15 residues. Germline lookup yields CDR1 SNHLY and CDR2 FYNNEI. The CDR3 sequence is CASSEEAGLGNTIYF. CDR3 sequence (DNA): TGTGCCAGCAGTGAAGAGGCAGGGCTCGGAAACACCATATATTTT.

This clone was seen at least ten times. This rearrangement joins TRBV14 to TRBJ2-1, with 9 bases aligning to TRBD2. From germline, CDR1 is SGHDN and CDR2 FVKESK. Trimming cost V 3 bases and J 2 bases; bases outside gene matches: 8. CDR3 size: 17 residues. CDR3 coding DNA: TGTGCCAGCAGCCAGGACAGACTAGCGGAAACCTACAATGAGCAGTTCTTC. Its translation: CASSQDRLAETYNEQFF.

This clone was counted a few times. The rearrangement uses TRBV19 and TRBJ1-4; D is ambiguous. Deletions cut 7 bases from V and 5 bases from J, with 17 bases between. CDR3 length: 15 residues. CDR1 and CDR2 (germline): LNHDA, SQIVND (reference sequence). CDR3 amino acids: CASNQLSSGNEKLFF. The CDR3 bases are TGTGCCAGTAATCAACTAAGCTCCGGAAATGAAAAACTGTTTTTT.

In this sample, this clone turned up a few times. J is TRBJ1-1 and V is TRBV7-3; no clear D. V lost 0 bases and J 3 bases, leaving 17 bases between the germline ends. The CDR3 is 17 amino acids. The germline V gene has CDR1 SGHTA and CDR2 FQGTGA. Written as DNA, the CDR3 is TGTGCCAGCAGCTTAACGCCGGTCGCTTGGAGGGACACTGAAGCTTTCTTT. It specifies CASSLTPVAWRDTEAFF.

This clone was seen only a few times. The gene calls are TRBV5-4 and TRBJ2-5, with TRBD2 matching over 7 bases. The length of the CDR3 is 15 residues. V dropped 1 base and J dropped 4; count of bases not matched to a gene: 7. The germline V gene encodes CDR1 SGHNT and CDR2 YYREEE (reference sequence). CDR3 coding DNA: TGTGCCAGCAGCTTGAGGGTGGGGGAGGGAGAGACCCAGTACTTC. Protein: CASSLRVGEGETQYF.